Presented here are 5 T cell receptor beta chains from one specimen sequenced in a study of blood T cell repertoires in COVID-19. The data were produced by immunoSEQ multiplex PCR, yet TCRdb's version contains in-frame clones alone and is incomplete. The top ten hold roughly 2.6% of the sample, which has roughly 80,000 clones, roughly nine tenths seen once. The sample was peripheral blood. These receptors were obtained from a man aged 50 to 59 with COVID-19, enrolled during active disease.

This sequence joins TRBV13 and TRBJ2-7; 8 bases align to TRBD1. The CDR3 totals 15 residues. Unmatched junction bases numbered 8, after V lost 3 bases and J lost 4 bases. The germline V gene has CDR1 PRHDT and CDR2 FYEKMQ (reference sequence). The CDR3 region has the DNA TGTGCCAGCAGCTTCGGACAGGGAAGAGGGTACGAGCAGTACTTC. Protein: CASSFGQGRGYEQYF. Full variable domain (outside the CDR3, taken from reference TRBV13 and TRBJ2-7): AAGVIQSPRHLIKEKRETATLKCYPIPRHDTVYWYQQGPGQDPQFLISFYEKMQSDKGSIPDRFSAQQFSDYHSELNMSSLELGDSALYFCASSFGQGRGYEQYFGPGTRLTVT.

The chain combines TRBV7-6 with TRBJ2-3, with D hard to call. Trimming shortened V by 1 base and J by 0 bases, and 17 bases separated the two germline ends. From germline, CDR1 is SGHVS and CDR2 FNYEAQ. CDR3 size: 18 residues. CDR3 in DNA: TGTGCCAGCAGCTTAGAGGTTGTTAGCCTGAGGAGCACAGATACGCAGTATTTT. Translated: CASSLEVVSLRSTDTQYF. The full variable domain, rest sourced from reference TRBV7-6 and TRBJ2-3, is GAGVSQSPRYKVTKRGQDVALRCDPISGHVSLYWYRQALGQGPEFLTYFNYEAQQDKSGLPNDRFSAERPEGSISTLTIQRTEQRDSAMYRCASSLEVVSLRSTDTQYFGPGTRLTVL.

The chain recombines TRBV7-2 with TRBJ1-6; no clear D. Trimming took off 5 bases at V and 6 bases at J, with 11 bases between the two ends. The germline CDR1 and CDR2 sequences are SGHTA and FQGNSA. The CDR3 runs 14 residues. CDR3 loop: CASSPEGSNSPLHF. As DNA, the CDR3 is TGTGCCAGCAGCCCGGAGGGCAGTAATTCACCCCTCCACTTT.

V usage is TRBV3-1 (or the pseudogene TRBV3-2) and J usage is TRBJ2-5; 13 nucleotides align to TRBD2. The CDR3 totals 17 residues. Germline loops: CDR1 LGHDT, CDR2 YNNKEL (reference sequence). V dropped 1 base and J dropped 5; count of bases not matched to a gene: 7. The CDR3 region is CASSQVTSGRAGETQYF. In DNA form, the CDR3 reads TGTGCCAGCAGCCAAGTTACTAGCGGGAGGGCCGGTGAGACCCAGTACTTC.

The chain has TRBV19 and TRBJ1-6, with D perhaps TRBD1 (5 bases). Per the germline V gene, CDR1 is LNHDA and CDR2 is SQIVND (reference sequence). With 7 bases removed from V and 8 bases from J, the gap between germline ends came to 15 bases. This CDR3 is 14 amino acids long. The DNA of the CDR3 is TGTGCCAGTAAGGGTGGCAGGGTGGATTCACCCCTCCACTTT. Encoded protein: CASKGGRVDSPLHF.